This TCR beta chain was captured by sequencing in a study of T cell responses to AZD1222 COVID-19 vaccine. Profiled with immunoSEQ multiplex PCR; TCRdb holds only in-frame clones, not every one. The sample records approximately 130,000 clones, approximately 88% being singletons. As for this clone: The antigen remains unidentified.

Per germline, CDR1 MNHEY and CDR2 SMNVEV (reference sequence). Trimming removed 2 bases from V and 1 base from J; junction bases left unmatched: 6. The CDR3 consists of 16 residues. Study-wide results and limits: Among the donors, most were white British and more were female, and clonal diversity was possibly underestimated. Compared with day 0, the breadth and depth of the Spike-specific TCR repertoire rose significantly after two doses of AZD1222.

Timing groups of about 4 and about 12 weeks for second doses were pooled. This TCR derives from an adult who received the AZD1222 COVID-19 vaccine. The chain combines TRBV27 with TRBJ2-7, with 9 bases aligning to TRBD1. The starting material was peripheral blood, obtained 28 days after the second AZD1222 dose. CDR3 sequence reads: CASSLTGTGTSYEQYF. The CDR3 nucleotides are TGTGCCAGCAGTTTAACCGGGACAGGGACATCCTACGAGCAGTACTTC.